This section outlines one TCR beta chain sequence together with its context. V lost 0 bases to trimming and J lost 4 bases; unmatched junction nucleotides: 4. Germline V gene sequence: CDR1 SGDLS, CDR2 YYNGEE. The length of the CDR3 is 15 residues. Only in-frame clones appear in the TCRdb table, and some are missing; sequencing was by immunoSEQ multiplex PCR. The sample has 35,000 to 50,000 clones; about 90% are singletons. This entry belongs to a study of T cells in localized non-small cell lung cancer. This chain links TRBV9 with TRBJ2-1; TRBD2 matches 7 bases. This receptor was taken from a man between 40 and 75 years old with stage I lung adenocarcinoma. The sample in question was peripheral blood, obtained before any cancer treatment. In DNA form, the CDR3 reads TGTGCCAGCAGCGTAGGGCTAGCGGAGTACAATGAGCAGTTCTTC. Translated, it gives CASSVGLAEYNEQFF.